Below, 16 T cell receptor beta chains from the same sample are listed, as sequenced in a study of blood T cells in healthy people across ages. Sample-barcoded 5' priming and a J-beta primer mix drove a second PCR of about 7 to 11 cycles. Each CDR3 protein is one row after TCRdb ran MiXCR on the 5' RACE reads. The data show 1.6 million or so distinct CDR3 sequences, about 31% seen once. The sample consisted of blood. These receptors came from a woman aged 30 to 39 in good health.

The CDR3 DNA reads as TGTGCCAGCAGCTTAGGGGCAGACGCGGCTGAAGCTTTCTTT. This encodes CASSLGADAAEAFF. The chain employs TRBV7-3 and TRBJ1-1; perhaps TRBD1 as D (5 bases). This CDR3 is 14 amino acids long. The germline gives CDR1 SGHTA, CDR2 FQGTGA. Between the trimmed V and J ends, which lost 2 bases and 6 bases, there was a span of 13 bases.

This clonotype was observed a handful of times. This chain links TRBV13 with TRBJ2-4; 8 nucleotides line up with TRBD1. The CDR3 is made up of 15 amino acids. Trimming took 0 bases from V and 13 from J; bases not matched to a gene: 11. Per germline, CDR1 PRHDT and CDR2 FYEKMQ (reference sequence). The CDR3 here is CASSLGTGVLGEQYF. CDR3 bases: TGTGCCAGCAGCTTAGGGACAGGGGTCCTGGGGGAGCAGTACTTC.

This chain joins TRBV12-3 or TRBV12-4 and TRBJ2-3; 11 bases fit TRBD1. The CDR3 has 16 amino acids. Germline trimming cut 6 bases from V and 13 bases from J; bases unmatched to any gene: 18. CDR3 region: CASSPGQGVRADAEYF. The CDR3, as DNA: TGTGCCAGCAGCCCGGGACAGGGGGTTCGCGCAGATGCGGAGTATTTT.

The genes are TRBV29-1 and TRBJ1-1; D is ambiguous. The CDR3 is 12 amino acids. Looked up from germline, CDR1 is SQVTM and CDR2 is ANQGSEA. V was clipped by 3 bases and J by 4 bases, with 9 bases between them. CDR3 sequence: CSVETECTEAFF. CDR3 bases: TGCAGCGTTGAGACGGAGTGCACTGAAGCTTTCTTT.

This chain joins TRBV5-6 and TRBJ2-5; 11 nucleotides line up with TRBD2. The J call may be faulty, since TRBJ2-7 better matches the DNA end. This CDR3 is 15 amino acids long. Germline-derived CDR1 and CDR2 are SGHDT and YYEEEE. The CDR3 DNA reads TGTGCCAGCAACGAGGGACTAGCGGACTCCTACGAGCAGTACTTC. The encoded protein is CASNEGLADSYEQYF.

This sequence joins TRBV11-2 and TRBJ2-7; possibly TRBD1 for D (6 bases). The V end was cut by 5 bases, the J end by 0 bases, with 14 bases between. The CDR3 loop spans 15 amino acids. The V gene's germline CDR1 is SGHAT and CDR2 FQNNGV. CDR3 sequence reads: CASSGRQASSYEQYF. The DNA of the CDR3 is TGTGCCAGCAGCGGGCGACAGGCTAGCTCCTACGAGCAGTACTTC.

DNA of the CDR3: TGTGCCAGCAGTTTTTCGAGACAGGGATTAGGGGGCTACACCTTC. The encoded protein is CASSFSRQGLGGYTF. The V call is TRBV28, the J call TRBJ1-2; TRBD1 agrees at 7 bases. Germline V gene sequence: CDR1 MDHEN, CDR2 SYDVKM. Trimming at V came to 3 bases and at J to 8 bases, leaving 12 bases not matched to a gene. The CDR3 sequence is 15 residues long.

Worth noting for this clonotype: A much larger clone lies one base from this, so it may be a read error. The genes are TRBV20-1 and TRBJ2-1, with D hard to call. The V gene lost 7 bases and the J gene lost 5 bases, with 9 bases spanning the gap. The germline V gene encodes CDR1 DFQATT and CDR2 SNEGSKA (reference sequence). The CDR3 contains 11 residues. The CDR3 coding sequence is TGCAGTGTTAGTTTGAACAATGAGCAGTTCTTC. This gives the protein CSVSLNNEQFF.

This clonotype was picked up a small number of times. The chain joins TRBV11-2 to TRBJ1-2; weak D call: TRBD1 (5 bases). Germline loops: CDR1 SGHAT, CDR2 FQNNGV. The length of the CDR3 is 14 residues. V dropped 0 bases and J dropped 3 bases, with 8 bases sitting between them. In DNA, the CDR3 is TGTGCCAGCAGCTTAGAGGGGGTCGACTATGGCTACACCTTC. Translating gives CASSLEGVDYGYTF.

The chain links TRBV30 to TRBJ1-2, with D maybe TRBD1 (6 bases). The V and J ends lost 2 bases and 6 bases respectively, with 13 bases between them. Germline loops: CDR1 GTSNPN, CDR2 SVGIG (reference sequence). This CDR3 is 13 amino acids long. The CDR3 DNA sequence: TGTGCCTGGAGTACGAAAGGGGGACATGGCTACACCTTC. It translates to CAWSTKGGHGYTF.

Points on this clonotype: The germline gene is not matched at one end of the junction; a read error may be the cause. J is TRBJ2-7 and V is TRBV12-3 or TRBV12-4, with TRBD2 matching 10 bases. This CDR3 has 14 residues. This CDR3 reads CACSLLAGSYEQYF. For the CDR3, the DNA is TGTGCCTGCAGTTTACTAGCGGGGTCCTACGAGCAGTACTTC.

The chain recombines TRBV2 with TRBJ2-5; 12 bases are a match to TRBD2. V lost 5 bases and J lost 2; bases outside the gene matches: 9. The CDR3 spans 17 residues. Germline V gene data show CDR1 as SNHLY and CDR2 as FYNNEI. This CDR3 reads CASSPRTSGDTQETQYF. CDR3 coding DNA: TGTGCCAGCAGTCCACGGACTAGCGGGGACACTCAAGAGACCCAGTACTTC. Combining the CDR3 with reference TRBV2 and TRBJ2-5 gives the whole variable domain EPEVTQTPSHQVTQMGQEVILRCVPISNHLYFYWYRQILGQKVEFLVSFYNNEISEKSEIFDDQFSVERPDGSNFTLKIRSTKLEDSAMYFCASSPRTSGDTQETQYFGPGTRLLVL.

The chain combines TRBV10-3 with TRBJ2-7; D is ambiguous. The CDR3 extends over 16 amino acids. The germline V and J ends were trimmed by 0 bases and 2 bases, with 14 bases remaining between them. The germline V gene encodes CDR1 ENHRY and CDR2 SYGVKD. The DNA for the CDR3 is TGTGCCATCAGTGAGTCCGTAAGTCTTACCCCCTACGAGCAGTACTTC. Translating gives CAISESVSLTPYEQYF.

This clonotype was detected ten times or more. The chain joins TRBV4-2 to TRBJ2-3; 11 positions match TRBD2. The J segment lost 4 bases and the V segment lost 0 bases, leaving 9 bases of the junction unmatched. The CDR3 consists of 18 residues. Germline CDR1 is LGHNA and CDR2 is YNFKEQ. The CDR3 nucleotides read TGTGCCAGCAGCCAAGATGGTGTAGCGGGGGGGCCGGCAGATACGCAGTATTTT. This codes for CASSQDGVAGGPADTQYF.

Here the CDR3 DNA reads TGTGCCAGCAGCGTAGGACTAGCGGGAGTTGTTGAGCAGTTCTTC. Its protein product is CASSVGLAGVVEQFF. J is TRBJ2-1 and V is TRBV9; 12 bases align to TRBD2. Germline CDR1 is SGDLS and CDR2 is YYNGEE. The J segment lost 9 bases and the V segment lost 0 bases, leaving 4 bases of the junction unmatched. The CDR3 covers 15 residues. The full variable domain, its missing parts supplied by reference TRBV9 and TRBJ2-1, is DSGVTQTPKHLITATGQRVTLRCSPRSGDLSVYWYQQSLDQGLQFLIQYYNGEERAKGNILERFSAQQFPDLHSELNLSSLELGDSALYFCASSVGLAGVVEQFFGPGTRLTVL.

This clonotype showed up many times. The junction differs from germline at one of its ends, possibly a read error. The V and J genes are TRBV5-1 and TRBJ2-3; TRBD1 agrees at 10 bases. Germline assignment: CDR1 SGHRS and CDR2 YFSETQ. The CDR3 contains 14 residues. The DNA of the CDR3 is TGTGCCAGCAGTTGGACAGGGGGAACAGATACGCAGTATTTT. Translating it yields CASSWTGGTDTQYF.